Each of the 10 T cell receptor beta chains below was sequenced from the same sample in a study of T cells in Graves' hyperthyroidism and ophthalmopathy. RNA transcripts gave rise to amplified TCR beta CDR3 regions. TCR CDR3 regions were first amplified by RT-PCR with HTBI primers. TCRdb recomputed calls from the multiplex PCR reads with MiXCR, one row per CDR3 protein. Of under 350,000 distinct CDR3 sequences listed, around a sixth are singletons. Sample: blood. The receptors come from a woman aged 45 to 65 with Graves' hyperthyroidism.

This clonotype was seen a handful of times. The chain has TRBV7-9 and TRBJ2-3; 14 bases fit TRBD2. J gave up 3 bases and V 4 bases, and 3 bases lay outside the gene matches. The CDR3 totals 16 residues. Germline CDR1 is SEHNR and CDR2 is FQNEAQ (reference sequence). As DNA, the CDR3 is TGTGCCAGCAGCTGGGGGACTAGCGGGAGTACAGATACGCAGTATTTT. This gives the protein CASSWGTSGSTDTQYF.

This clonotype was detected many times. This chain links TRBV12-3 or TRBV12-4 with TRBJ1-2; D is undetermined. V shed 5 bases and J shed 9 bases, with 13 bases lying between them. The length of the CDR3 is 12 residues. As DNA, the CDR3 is TGTGCCAGCAGTCTCCGCCGGTTGAGCTACACCTTC. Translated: CASSLRRLSYTF.

CDR3 DNA: TGTGCCAGCTCAGTAACAGGGACATCGAATTCACCCCTCCACTTT. Translating gives CASSVTGTSNSPLHF. This chain connects TRBV18 to TRBJ1-6, with D possibly TRBD1 on 6 matching bases. Germline V gene lookup returns CDR1 KGHSH and CDR2 LQKENI. The CDR3 contains 15 residues. V lost 5 bases to trimming and J lost 7 bases, with 15 bases between them.

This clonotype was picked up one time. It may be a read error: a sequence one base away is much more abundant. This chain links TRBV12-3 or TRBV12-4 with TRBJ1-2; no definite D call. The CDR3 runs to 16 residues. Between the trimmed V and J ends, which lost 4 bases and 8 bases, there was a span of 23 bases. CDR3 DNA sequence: TGTGCCAGCAGTTCCACGGTCAACCTAGCCTGGGTGGGCTACACCTTC. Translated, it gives CASSSTVNLAWVGYTF.

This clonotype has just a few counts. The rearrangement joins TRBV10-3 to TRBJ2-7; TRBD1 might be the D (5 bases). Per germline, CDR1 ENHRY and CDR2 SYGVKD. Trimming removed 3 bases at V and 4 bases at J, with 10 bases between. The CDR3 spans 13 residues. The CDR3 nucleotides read TGTGCCATCAGTGAAGGGGTCGGGTACGAGCAGTACTTC. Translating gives CAISEGVGYEQYF.

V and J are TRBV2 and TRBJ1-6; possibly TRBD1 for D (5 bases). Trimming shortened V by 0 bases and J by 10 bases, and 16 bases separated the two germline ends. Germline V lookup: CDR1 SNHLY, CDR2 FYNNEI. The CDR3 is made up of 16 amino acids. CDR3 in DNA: TGTGCCAGCAGTGAAGCGCCATGGGGGGTTGGATCACCCCTCCACTTT. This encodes CASSEAPWGVGSPLHF.

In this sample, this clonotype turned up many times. The CDR3 region has the DNA TGTGCCAGCAGCCCGTCGGTGTACACTGAAGCTTTCTTT. Protein product: CASSPSVYTEAFF. The chain joins TRBV11-2 to TRBJ1-1, with no clear D. This CDR3 is 13 amino acids long. Per germline, CDR1 SGHAT and CDR2 FQNNGV. V lost 5 bases and J lost 3, with 10 bases in between.

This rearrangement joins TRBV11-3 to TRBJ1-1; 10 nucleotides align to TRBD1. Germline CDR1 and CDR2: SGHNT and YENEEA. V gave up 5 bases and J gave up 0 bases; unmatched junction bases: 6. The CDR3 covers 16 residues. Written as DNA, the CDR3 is TGTGCCAGCAGCCCCGGGACAGGGGAAATGAACACTGAAGCTTTCTTT. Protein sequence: CASSPGTGEMNTEAFF. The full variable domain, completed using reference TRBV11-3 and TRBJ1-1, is EAGVVQSPRYKIIEKKQPVAFWCNPISGHNTLYWYLQNLGQGPELLIRYENEEAVDDSQLPKDRFSAERLKGVDSTLKIQPAELGDSAVYLCASSPGTGEMNTEAFFGQGTRLTVV.

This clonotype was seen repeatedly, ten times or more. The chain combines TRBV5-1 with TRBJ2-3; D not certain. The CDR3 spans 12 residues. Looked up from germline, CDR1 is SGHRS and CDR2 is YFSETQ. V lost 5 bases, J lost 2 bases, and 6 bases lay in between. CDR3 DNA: TGCGCCAGCAGGTCCTTCACAGATACGCAGTATTTT. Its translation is CASRSFTDTQYF.

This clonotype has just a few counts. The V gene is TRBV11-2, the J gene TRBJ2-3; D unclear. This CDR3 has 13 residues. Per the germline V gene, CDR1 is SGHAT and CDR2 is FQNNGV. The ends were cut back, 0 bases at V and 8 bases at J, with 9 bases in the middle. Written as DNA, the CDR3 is TGTGCCAGCAGCTTAGACCCTACCGGTACGCAGTATTTT. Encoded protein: CASSLDPTGTQYF.